This paragraph covers one TCR beta chain sequence. These data belong to a study of blood T cell repertoires in COVID-19. In the study overall: Sites in the United States, Italy and Spain provided acute and convalescent COVID-19 samples. Nucleic acid was either cDNA or gDNA, and it came from T cells, B-cell-depleted T cells, or PBMCs.

Original analysis: From reference gene primer amplification, estimates of nucleated cell counts were derived. The repertoire was sequenced with immunoSEQ multiplex PCR; TCRdb's copy has only in-frame clones and lacks some. V and J calls and clone size come straight from that table; D and trimming were deduced from the DNA. This table holds roughly 200,000 clones, about 80% found once. The germline V and J ends were trimmed by 6 bases and 9 bases, with 18 bases remaining between them. The CDR3 has 14 residues. Germline values: CDR1 SNHLY, CDR2 FYNNEI. The TCR sequence derives from a man between 60 and 75 years old with acute or convalescent COVID-19. The V and J genes are TRBV2 and TRBJ1-5; D perhaps matches TRBD1 (5 bases). The sequencing input was peripheral blood. CDR3 loop: CASRGRGVLSPQHF. CDR3 nucleotides: TGTGCCAGCAGGGGCCGGGGGGTTTTATCGCCCCAGCATTTT.